This TCR beta chain was sequenced during a study of early T cells in non-severe SARS-CoV-2 infection. The V end was cut by 3 bases, the J end by 5 bases, with 8 bases between. In germline, CDR1 is SGHVS, CDR2 FQNEAQ. This CDR3 has 14 residues. This clonotype occurred a few times. From the 5' RACE reads, TCRdb called clonotypes with MiXCR, one entry per CDR3 protein. The sample yields 35,000 to 50,000 distinct CDR3 sequences, around 23% seen once. J is TRBJ2-6 and V is TRBV7-8, with D uncertain. The source material was whole blood, sampled at baseline. The sequence derives from an adult who was a healthcare worker with PCR-confirmed SARS-CoV-2 infection or an uninfected control (not recorded which). The CDR3 protein is CASSLGDRANVLTF. CDR3 bases: TGTGCCAGCAGCTTGGGTGACAGGGCCAACGTCCTGACTTTC.